The present T cell receptor beta chain was sequenced within a study of identifying expanded T cells in peripheral blood. Study-level findings and limits: Clone count variance between approximately 2-week samples rose with total template count.

CDR1 SEHNR and CDR2 FQNEAQ come from the germline V gene (reference sequence). The CDR3 covers 16 residues. Trimming left V 1 base short and J 2 bases short, with 14 bases between. The assay was immunoSEQ multiplex PCR, and TCRdb's table has in-frame clones only and misses some. Found here are around 100,000 clones, approximately 89% of them singletons; the top ten hold 5% to 6.5%. Comments on this clone: Its specificity is unknown.

The TCR originated in a person aged 18 to 75 in good health. The chain uses TRBV7-9 and TRBJ1-2; the D is unclear. Sequenced material: blood. The CDR3 DNA is TGTGCCAGCAGCTTAGATTGGAGGGTTGAGAACTATGGCTACACCTTC. As protein: CASSLDWRVENYGYTF. Combining the CDR3 with reference TRBV7-9 and TRBJ1-2 gives the whole variable domain DTGVSQNPRHKITKRGQNVTFRCDPISEHNRLYWYRQTLGQGPEFLTYFQNEAQLEKSRLLSDRFSAERPKGSFSTLEIQRTEQGDSAMYLCASSLDWRVENYGYTFGSGTRLTVV.